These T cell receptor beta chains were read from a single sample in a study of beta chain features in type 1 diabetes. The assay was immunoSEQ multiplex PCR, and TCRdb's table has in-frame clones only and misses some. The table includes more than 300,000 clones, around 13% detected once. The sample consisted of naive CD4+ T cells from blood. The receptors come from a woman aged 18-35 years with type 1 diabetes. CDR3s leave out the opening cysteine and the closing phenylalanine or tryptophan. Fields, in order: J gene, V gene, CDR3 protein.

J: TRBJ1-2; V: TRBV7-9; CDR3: ASSLYGGYGYT
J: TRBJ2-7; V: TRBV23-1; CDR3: ASSQSSSYEQY
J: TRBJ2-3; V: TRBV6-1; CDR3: ASSDRGGRQDTQY
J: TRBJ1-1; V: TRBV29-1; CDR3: SVGGVVEAF
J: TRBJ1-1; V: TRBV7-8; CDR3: ASSSTLGGEEAF
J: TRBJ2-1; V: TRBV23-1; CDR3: ASSQEYPPTKPREF
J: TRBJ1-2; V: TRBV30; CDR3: AWRAGGWYGYT
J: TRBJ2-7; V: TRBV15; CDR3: ATSRDSGVAYEQY
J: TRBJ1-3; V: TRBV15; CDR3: ATSSYFSGNTIY
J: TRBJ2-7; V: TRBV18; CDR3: ASSSAGGQY
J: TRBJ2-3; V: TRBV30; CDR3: ASGRGGSTDTQY
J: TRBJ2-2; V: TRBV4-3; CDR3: ASSPGRGSTGELF
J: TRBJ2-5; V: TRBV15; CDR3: ATSTRTSGGETQY
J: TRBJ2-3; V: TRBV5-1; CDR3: ASSLGATVRDTQY
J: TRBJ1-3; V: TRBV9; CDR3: ASSPPGNTIY
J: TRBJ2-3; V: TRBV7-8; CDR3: ASSPERKSSTDTQY
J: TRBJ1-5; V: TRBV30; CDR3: AWARGSPQAYQPQH
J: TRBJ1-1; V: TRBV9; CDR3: ASSVVWEGHTEAF
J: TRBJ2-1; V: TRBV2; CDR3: ASSLVSRRDNEQF
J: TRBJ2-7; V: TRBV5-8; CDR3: ASSLAGQGGYEQY
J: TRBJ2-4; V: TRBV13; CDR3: ASSLRGKVGLNIQY
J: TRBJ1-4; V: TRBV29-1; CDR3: SVGHRLDNEKLF
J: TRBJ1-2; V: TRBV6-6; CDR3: ASSYLESLYGYT
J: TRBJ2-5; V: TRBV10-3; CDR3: AISEGLAGQETQY
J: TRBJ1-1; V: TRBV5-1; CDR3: ASSGQQNTEAF
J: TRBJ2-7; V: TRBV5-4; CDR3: ASSIRTGGGYEQY
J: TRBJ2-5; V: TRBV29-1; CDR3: SADGQGGKETQY
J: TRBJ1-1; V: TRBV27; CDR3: ASSPGALNTEAF
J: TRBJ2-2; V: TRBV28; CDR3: ASRQGAGNTGELF
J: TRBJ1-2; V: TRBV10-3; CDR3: AISPDSNYGYT
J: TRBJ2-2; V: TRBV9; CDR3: ASSRQGNTGELF
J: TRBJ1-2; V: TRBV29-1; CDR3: SVEGWGRANYGYT
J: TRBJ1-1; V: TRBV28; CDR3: AARGVTEAF
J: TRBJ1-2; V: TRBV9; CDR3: ASSSNTGAGGYT
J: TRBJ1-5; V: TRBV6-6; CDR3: ASNPSGAIVGAQH
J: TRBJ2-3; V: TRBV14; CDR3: ASSQDLGRGTDTQY
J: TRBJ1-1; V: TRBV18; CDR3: ASSPRDRNTEAF
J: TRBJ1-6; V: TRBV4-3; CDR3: ASSQDRGGSPLH
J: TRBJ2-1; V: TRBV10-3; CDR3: AISDGTSSYNEQF
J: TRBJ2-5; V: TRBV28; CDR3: ASTKRDTHRRTQY